These T cell receptor beta chains were read from a single sample in a study of monozygotic twins with cystic fibrosis. Measured with immunoSEQ multiplex PCR; TCRdb has only the in-frame clones, and not every one. This table holds some 32,000 clones, roughly 97% found once. Material for sequencing was blood. These receptors were collected from a girl between 2 and 10 years old with cystic fibrosis. Both conserved end residues are part of each CDR3. The order of the fields is CDR3 protein, CDR3 DNA, J gene, D gene, V gene, clone size. The D gene is left open where the match is weak. Size values are once, few and many counts, or a class for expanded clones, and some rows have none.

CDR3aa: CASSAAVGSNQPQHF
CDR3nt: TGTGCCAGCAGTGCCGCGGTGGGGAGCAATCAGCCCCAGCATTTT
j_gene: TRBJ1-5
d_gene: .
v_gene: TRBV6-1
abundance: .

CDR3aa: CASSENRPGNTIYF
CDR3nt: TGTGCCAGCAGTGAAAACCGCCCTGGAAACACCATATATTTT
j_gene: TRBJ1-3
d_gene: .
v_gene: TRBV6-1
abundance: .

CDR3aa: CASSFTPGQVYGYTF
CDR3nt: TGTGCCAGCAGCTTTACTCCGGGACAAGTCTATGGCTACACCTTC
j_gene: TRBJ1-2
d_gene: .
v_gene: TRBV7-4
abundance: .

CDR3aa: CASSPDPAGIAEAFF
CDR3nt: TGTGCCAGCTCACCAGATCCCGCTGGGATCGCTGAAGCTTTCTTT
j_gene: TRBJ1-1
d_gene: .
v_gene: TRBV18
abundance: .

CDR3aa: CASSPGGGNTIYF
CDR3nt: TGTGCCAGCAGCCCCGGGGGGGGAAACACCATATATTTT
j_gene: TRBJ1-3
d_gene: .
v_gene: TRBV7-8
abundance: .

CDR3aa: CASSPGLAGSYEQYF
CDR3nt: TGCGCCAGCAGCCCGGGACTAGCGGGGTCCTACGAGCAGTACTTC
j_gene: TRBJ2-7
d_gene: TRBD2
v_gene: TRBV5-1
abundance: .

CDR3aa: CASSRGPGTEAFF
CDR3nt: TGTGCCAGCAGTAGGGGGCCTGGCACTGAAGCTTTCTTT
j_gene: TRBJ1-1
d_gene: TRBD1
v_gene: TRBV6-1
abundance: few

CDR3aa: CASSFGDREEVEQFF
CDR3nt: TGTGCCAGCAGCTTCGGTGACCGGGAGGAGGTGGAGCAGTTCTTC
j_gene: TRBJ2-1
d_gene: TRBD2
v_gene: TRBV9
abundance: .

CDR3aa: CASSLGRYDDTQYF
CDR3nt: TGCGCCAGCAGCTTGGGTCGATATGATGATACGCAGTATTTT
j_gene: TRBJ2-3
d_gene: .
v_gene: TRBV5-1
abundance: .

CDR3aa: CASSTSGSKDQYF
CDR3nt: TGTGCCAGTTCGACTAGCGGGAGTAAAGACCAGTACTTC
j_gene: TRBJ2-5
d_gene: TRBD2
v_gene: TRBV7-2
abundance: .

CDR3aa: CASSPGQGNTDTQYF
CDR3nt: TGTGCCAGCAGCCCCGGACAGGGCAACACAGATACGCAGTATTTT
j_gene: TRBJ2-3
d_gene: .
v_gene: TRBV21-1
abundance: .

CDR3aa: CAWSLGRETQYF
CDR3nt: TGTGCCTGGAGTCTTGGGAGGGAGACCCAGTACTTC
j_gene: TRBJ2-5
d_gene: .
v_gene: TRBV30
abundance: .

CDR3aa: CASSLDFADEQFF
CDR3nt: TGTGCCAGCAGTTTAGATTTCGCGGATGAGCAGTTCTTC
j_gene: TRBJ2-1
d_gene: .
v_gene: TRBV28
abundance: .

CDR3aa: CAWRDIRQGGRGEQYF
CDR3nt: TGTGCCTGGAGAGATATCCGACAGGGGGGAAGGGGCGAGCAGTACTTC
j_gene: TRBJ2-7
d_gene: TRBD1
v_gene: TRBV30
abundance: .

CDR3aa: CSVFSGNTIYF
CDR3nt: TGCAGCGTCTTCTCTGGAAACACCATATATTTT
j_gene: TRBJ1-3
d_gene: .
v_gene: TRBV29-1
abundance: .

CDR3aa: CASSQDSGTGYGYTF
CDR3nt: TGCGCCAGCAGCCAAGATTCGGGGACTGGCTATGGCTACACCTTC
j_gene: TRBJ1-2
d_gene: .
v_gene: TRBV4-1
abundance: .

CDR3aa: CASSVGVLAGELFF
CDR3nt: TGTGCCAGCAGCGTCGGAGTATTGGCCGGGGAGCTGTTTTTT
j_gene: TRBJ2-2
d_gene: .
v_gene: TRBV5-6
abundance: .

CDR3aa: CASSPTRDNTYEQYF
CDR3nt: TGTGCCAGCAGCCCAACAAGGGACAATACCTACGAGCAGTACTTC
j_gene: TRBJ2-7
d_gene: .
v_gene: TRBV27
abundance: .

CDR3aa: CASISGGNTGELFF
CDR3nt: TGCGCCAGCATCTCAGGGGGCAACACCGGGGAGCTGTTTTTT
j_gene: TRBJ2-2
d_gene: TRBD1
v_gene: TRBV10-2
abundance: few

CDR3aa: CASSLETVYEQYF
CDR3nt: TGTGCCAGCAGCTTAGAGACAGTCTACGAGCAGTACTTC
j_gene: TRBJ2-7
d_gene: .
v_gene: TRBV5-6
abundance: .

CDR3aa: CASSLSNRGEQFF
CDR3nt: TGTGCCAGCAGTTTATCCAACAGGGGGGAGCAGTTCTTC
j_gene: TRBJ2-1
d_gene: TRBD1
v_gene: TRBV28
abundance: .

CDR3aa: CSVVEGASNQPQHF
CDR3nt: TGCAGCGTTGTGGAGGGGGCTAGCAATCAGCCCCAGCATTTT
j_gene: TRBJ1-5
d_gene: TRBD1
v_gene: TRBV29-1
abundance: .

CDR3aa: CASSLGGDRWTGNTIYF
CDR3nt: TGTGCCAGCAGCTTAGGGGGTGACAGGTGGACTGGAAACACCATATATTTT
j_gene: TRBJ1-3
d_gene: .
v_gene: TRBV11-2
abundance: .

CDR3aa: CASSLGGAEGYTF
CDR3nt: TGCGCCAGCAGCTTGGGAGGGGCAGAGGGCTACACCTTC
j_gene: TRBJ1-2
d_gene: .
v_gene: TRBV5-1
abundance: .

CDR3aa: CASSLEGTGTRPQHF
CDR3nt: TGTGCCAGCAGCTTAGAGGGAACGGGGACGCGGCCCCAGCATTTT
j_gene: TRBJ1-5
d_gene: .
v_gene: TRBV7-6
abundance: .

CDR3aa: CASSVGGHETQYF
CDR3nt: TGTGCCAGCAGCGTAGGAGGGCACGAGACCCAGTACTTC
j_gene: TRBJ2-5
d_gene: .
v_gene: TRBV9
abundance: .

CDR3aa: CASSQDSGVEYEQYF
CDR3nt: TGTGCCAGCAGCCAAGATTCCGGGGTCGAGTACGAGCAGTACTTC
j_gene: TRBJ2-7
d_gene: .
v_gene: TRBV14
abundance: .

CDR3aa: CASSVSKVEVTDTQYF
CDR3nt: TGTGCCAGCAGCGTCTCAAAAGTGGAAGTAACAGATACGCAGTATTTT
j_gene: TRBJ2-3
d_gene: .
v_gene: TRBV9
abundance: .

CDR3aa: CATGDGYQPQHF
CDR3nt: TGTGCCACAGGAGACGGGTATCAGCCCCAGCATTTT
j_gene: TRBJ1-5
d_gene: .
v_gene: TRBV27
abundance: .

CDR3aa: CATKFGGSSYEQYF
CDR3nt: TGCGCCACCAAATTCGGCGGGAGTTCCTACGAGCAGTACTTC
j_gene: TRBJ2-7
d_gene: TRBD2
v_gene: TRBV5-1
abundance: once

CDR3aa: CASSLKQRAGNEQFF
CDR3nt: TGTGCCAGCAGCTTAAAACAAAGGGCGGGTAATGAGCAGTTCTTC
j_gene: TRBJ2-1
d_gene: .
v_gene: TRBV7-9
abundance: .

CDR3aa: CASRDRGKGGGYTF
CDR3nt: TGTGCCAGCCGGGACAGGGGCAAAGGGGGAGGCTACACCTTC
j_gene: TRBJ1-2
d_gene: TRBD1
v_gene: TRBV28
abundance: .

CDR3aa: CAWSGQGGAPLHF
CDR3nt: TGTGCCTGGAGTGGACAGGGTGGTGCACCCCTCCACTTT
j_gene: TRBJ1-6
d_gene: TRBD1
v_gene: TRBV30
abundance: few

CDR3aa: CASTKGAGSTEAFF
CDR3nt: TGTGCCAGCACGAAGGGGGCTGGGAGCACTGAAGCTTTCTTT
j_gene: TRBJ1-1
d_gene: TRBD1
v_gene: TRBV6-1
abundance: .

CDR3aa: CASSQEIAGGDEQYF
CDR3nt: TGCGCCAGCAGCCAAGAGATAGCGGGAGGCGACGAGCAGTACTTC
j_gene: TRBJ2-7
d_gene: TRBD2
v_gene: TRBV4-1
abundance: once

CDR3aa: CASSFGAAGEYEKLFF
CDR3nt: TGCGCCAGCAGCTTCGGGGCCGCTGGGGAATATGAAAAACTGTTTTTT
j_gene: TRBJ1-4
d_gene: .
v_gene: TRBV5-1
abundance: .

CDR3aa: CASSEGSGSGNTIYF
CDR3nt: TGTGCCAGCAGCGAGGGGTCCGGCTCTGGAAACACCATATATTTT
j_gene: TRBJ1-3
d_gene: .
v_gene: TRBV7-8
abundance: .

CDR3aa: CASRTPETSYNEQFF
CDR3nt: TGTGCCAGCAGGACGCCAGAGACGTCCTACAATGAGCAGTTCTTC
j_gene: TRBJ2-1
d_gene: .
v_gene: TRBV6-5
abundance: .

CDR3aa: CASISDSQETQYF
CDR3nt: TGTGCCAGCATCTCGGACTCCCAAGAGACCCAGTACTTC
j_gene: TRBJ2-5
d_gene: .
v_gene: TRBV6-5
abundance: .